This record concerns one T cell receptor beta chain sequence. This sample was included in a study of blood T cell repertoires in COVID-19. The protocol was immunoSEQ multiplex PCR, while the TCRdb copy is restricted to in-frame clones and leaves out a portion. The sample carries approximately 120,000 clones, 65% to 85% recorded once. This CDR3 contains 16 residues. Germline lookup yields CDR1 SNHLY and CDR2 FYNNEI. Trimming took off 4 bases at V and 6 bases at J, with 22 bases between the two ends. Sequencing input: peripheral blood. V gene TRBV2 combines with J gene TRBJ2-7; D possibly corresponds to TRBD1 (7 bases). The clonotype comes from an older man with active or convalescent COVID-19. The CDR3 nucleotides read TGTGCCAGCAGTGTACCCCTGACAGGGAGGTACGGCGAGCAGTACTTC. This sequence encodes CASSVPLTGRYGEQYF.